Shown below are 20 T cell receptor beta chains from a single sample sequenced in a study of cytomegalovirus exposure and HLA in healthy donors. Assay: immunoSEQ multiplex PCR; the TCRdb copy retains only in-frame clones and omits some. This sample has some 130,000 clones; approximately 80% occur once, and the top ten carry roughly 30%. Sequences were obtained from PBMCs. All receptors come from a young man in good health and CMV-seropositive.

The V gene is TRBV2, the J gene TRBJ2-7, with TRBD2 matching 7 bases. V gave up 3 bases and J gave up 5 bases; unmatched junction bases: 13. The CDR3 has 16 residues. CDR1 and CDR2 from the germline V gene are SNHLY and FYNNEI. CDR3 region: CASSDWGGGPSNEQYF. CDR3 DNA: TGTGCCAGCAGTGATTGGGGGGGAGGGCCATCTAACGAGCAGTACTTC.

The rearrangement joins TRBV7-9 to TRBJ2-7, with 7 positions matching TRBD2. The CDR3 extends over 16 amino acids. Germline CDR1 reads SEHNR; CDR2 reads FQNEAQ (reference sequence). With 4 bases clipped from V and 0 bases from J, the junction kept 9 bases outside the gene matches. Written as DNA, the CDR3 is TGTGCCAGCAGCTCGGGGCCCCGGGGGGACTCCTACGAGCAGTACTTC. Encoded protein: CASSSGPRGDSYEQYF.

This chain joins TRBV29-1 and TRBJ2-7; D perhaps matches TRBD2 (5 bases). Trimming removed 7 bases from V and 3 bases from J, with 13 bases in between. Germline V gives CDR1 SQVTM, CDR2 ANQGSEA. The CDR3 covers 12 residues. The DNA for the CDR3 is TGCAGCGGCCGGGCCGGAGGCTACGAGCAGTACTTC. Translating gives CSGRAGGYEQYF.

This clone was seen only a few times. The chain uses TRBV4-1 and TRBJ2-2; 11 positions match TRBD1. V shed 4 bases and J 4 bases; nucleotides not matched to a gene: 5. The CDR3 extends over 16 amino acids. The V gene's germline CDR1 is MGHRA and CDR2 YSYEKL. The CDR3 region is CASSRGQGAGTGELFF. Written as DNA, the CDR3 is TGCGCCAGCAGCCGTGGACAGGGGGCGGGCACCGGGGAGCTGTTTTTT.

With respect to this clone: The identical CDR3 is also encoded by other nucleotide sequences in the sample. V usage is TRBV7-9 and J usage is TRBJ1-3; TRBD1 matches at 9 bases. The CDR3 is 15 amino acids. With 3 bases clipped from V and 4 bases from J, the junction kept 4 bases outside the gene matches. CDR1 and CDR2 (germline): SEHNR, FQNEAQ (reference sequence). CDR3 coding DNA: TGTGCCAGCAGCTTGGGACAGGGCTCCGGAAACACCATATATTTT. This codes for CASSLGQGSGNTIYF.

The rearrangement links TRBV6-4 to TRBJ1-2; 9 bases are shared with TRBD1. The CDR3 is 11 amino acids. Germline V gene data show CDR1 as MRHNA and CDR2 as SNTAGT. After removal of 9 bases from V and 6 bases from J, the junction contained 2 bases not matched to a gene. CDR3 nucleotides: TGTGCCAGGGGACAGGGCGATGGCTACACCTTC. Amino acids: CARGQGDGYTF.

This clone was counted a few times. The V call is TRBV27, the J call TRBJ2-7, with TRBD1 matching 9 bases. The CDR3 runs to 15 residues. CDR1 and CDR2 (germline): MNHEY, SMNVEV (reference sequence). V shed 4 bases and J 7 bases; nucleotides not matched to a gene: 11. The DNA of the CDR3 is TGTGCCAGCAGTTCCTCCGGGACAGGGCGTAGGGAGCAGTACTTC. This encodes CASSSSGTGRREQYF.

The CDR3 sequence is CASSSWIQWSSGNTIYF. The CDR3 bases are TGTGCCAGCAGCTCGTGGATTCAGTGGAGCTCTGGAAACACCATATATTTT. The V gene is TRBV5-6, the J gene TRBJ1-3, with D uncertain. The CDR3 is 17 amino acids. V lost 3 bases and J lost 0, with 16 bases in between. From germline, CDR1 is SGHDT and CDR2 YYEEEE.

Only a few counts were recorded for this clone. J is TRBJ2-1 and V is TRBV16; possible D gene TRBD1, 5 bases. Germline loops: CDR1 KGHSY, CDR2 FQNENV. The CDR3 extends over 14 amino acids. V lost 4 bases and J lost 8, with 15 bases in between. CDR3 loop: CASSLRAAADEQFF. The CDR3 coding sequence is TGTGCCAGCAGCCTCAGGGCTGCTGCAGATGAGCAGTTCTTC.

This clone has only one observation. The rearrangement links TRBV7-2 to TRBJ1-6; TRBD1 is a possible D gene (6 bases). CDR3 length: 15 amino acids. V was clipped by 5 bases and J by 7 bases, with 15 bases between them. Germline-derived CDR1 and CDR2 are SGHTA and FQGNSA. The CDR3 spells CASSPGHSGNSPLHF. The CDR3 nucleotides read TGTGCCAGCAGCCCGGGACACTCAGGCAATTCACCCCTCCACTTT. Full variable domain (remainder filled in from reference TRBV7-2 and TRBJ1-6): GAGVSQSPSNKVTEKGKDVELRCDPISGHTALYWYRQSLGQGLEFLIYFQGNSAPDKSGLPSDRFSAERTGGSVSTLTIQRTQQEDSAVYLCASSPGHSGNSPLHFGNGTRLTVT.

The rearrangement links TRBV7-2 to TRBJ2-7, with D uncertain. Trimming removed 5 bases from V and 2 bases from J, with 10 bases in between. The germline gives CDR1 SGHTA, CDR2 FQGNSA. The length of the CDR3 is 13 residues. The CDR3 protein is CASSRDMTYEQYF. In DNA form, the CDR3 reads TGTGCCAGCAGCCGAGACATGACCTACGAGCAGTACTTC.

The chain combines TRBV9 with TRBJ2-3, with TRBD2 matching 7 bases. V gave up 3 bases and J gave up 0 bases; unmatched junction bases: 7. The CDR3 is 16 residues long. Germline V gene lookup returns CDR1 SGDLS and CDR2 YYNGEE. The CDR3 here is CASSAWTSPSTDTQYF. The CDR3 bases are TGTGCCAGCAGCGCATGGACTAGTCCGAGCACAGATACGCAGTATTTT.

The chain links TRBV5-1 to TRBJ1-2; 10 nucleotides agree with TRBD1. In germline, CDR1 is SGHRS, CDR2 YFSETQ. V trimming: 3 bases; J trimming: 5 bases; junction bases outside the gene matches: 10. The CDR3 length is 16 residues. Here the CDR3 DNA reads TGCGCCAGCAGCTATGGACAGGGGGTTTTAGGTTATGGCTACACCTTC. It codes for CASSYGQGVLGYGYTF. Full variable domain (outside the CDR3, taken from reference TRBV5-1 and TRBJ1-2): KAGVTQTPRYLIKTRGQQVTLSCSPISGHRSVSWYQQTPGQGLQFLFEYFSETQRNKGNFPGRFSGRQFSNSRSEMNVSTLELGDSALYLCASSYGQGVLGYGYTFGSGTRLTVV.

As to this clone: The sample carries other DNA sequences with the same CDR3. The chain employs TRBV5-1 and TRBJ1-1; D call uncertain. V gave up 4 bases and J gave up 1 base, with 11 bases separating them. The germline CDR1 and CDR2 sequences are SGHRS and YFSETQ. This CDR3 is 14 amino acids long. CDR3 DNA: TGCGCCAGCAGCGGCCAAGGAGGGAACACTGAAGCTTTCTTT. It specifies CASSGQGGNTEAFF.

Written as DNA, the CDR3 is TGTGCCAGCTCACCACGGAGGGTAGAGATGTCAGAGACCCAGTACTTC. It encodes CASSPRRVEMSETQYF. The chain links TRBV18 to TRBJ2-5; D may be TRBD2 (6 bases). Trimming cost V 1 base and J 4 bases, with 16 bases left between them. The CDR3 is 16 residues long. The V gene's germline CDR1 is KGHSH and CDR2 LQKENI. Variable domain in full (rest from reference TRBV18 and TRBJ2-5): NAGVMQNPRHLVRRRGQEARLRCSPMKGHSHVYWYRQLPEEGLKFMVYLQKENIIDESGMPKERFSAEFPKEGPSILRIQQVVRGDSAAYFCASSPRRVEMSETQYFGPGTRLLVL.

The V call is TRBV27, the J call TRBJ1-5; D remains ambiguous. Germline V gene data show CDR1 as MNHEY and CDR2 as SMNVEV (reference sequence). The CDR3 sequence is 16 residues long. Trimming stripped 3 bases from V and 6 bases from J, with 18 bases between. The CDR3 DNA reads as TGTGCCAGCAGTTTCGACGGGAGATATCTACCTCAGCCCCAGCATTTT. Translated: CASSFDGRYLPQPQHF.

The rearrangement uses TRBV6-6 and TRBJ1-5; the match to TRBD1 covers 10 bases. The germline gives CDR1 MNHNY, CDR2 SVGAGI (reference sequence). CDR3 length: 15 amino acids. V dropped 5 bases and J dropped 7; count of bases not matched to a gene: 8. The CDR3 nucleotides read TGTGCCAGCAGTCCCTGGGACAGGGGAGGCCAGCCCCAGCATTTT. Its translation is CASSPWDRGGQPQHF.

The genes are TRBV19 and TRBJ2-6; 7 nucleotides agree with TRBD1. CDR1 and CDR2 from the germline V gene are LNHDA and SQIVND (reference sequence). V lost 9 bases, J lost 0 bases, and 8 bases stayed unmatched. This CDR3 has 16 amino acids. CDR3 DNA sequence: TGTGCCAGGCGAGCAGGGGGAATCTCTGGGGCCAACGTCCTGACTTTC. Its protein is CARRAGGISGANVLTF.

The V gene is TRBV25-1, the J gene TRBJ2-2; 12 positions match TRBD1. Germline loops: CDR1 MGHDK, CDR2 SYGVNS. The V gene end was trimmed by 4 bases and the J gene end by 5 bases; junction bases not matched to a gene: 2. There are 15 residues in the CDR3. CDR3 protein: CASSGDRGRTGELFF. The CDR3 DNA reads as TGTGCCAGCAGTGGGGACAGGGGGCGGACCGGGGAGCTGTTTTTT.

CDR3 bases: TGTGCCAGTAGGGGGACAGGGAGCTTTCCTAACTATGGCTACACCTTC. This sequence encodes CASRGTGSFPNYGYTF. The chain carries TRBV19 and TRBJ1-2; TRBD1 aligns across 9 bases. This CDR3 is 16 amino acids long. With V trimmed by 6 bases and J by 0 bases, 8 bases remained unmatched. Germline assignment: CDR1 LNHDA and CDR2 SQIVND (reference sequence).